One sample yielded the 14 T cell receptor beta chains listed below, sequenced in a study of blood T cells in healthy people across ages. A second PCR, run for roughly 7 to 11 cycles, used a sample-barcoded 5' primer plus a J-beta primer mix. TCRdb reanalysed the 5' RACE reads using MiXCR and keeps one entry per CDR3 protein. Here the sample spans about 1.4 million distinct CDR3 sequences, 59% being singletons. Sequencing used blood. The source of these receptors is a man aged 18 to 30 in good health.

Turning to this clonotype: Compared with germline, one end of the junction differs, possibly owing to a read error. CDR3 sequence reads: CASSPSGVDYNEQFF. The DNA for the CDR3 is TGTGCTAGCAGTCCAAGCGGGGTGGATTACAATGAGCAGTTCTTC. V usage is TRBV7-7 and J usage is TRBJ2-1; 7 nucleotides align to TRBD2. The V gene's germline CDR1 is SSHAT and CDR2 FNYEAQ (reference sequence). The CDR3 sequence is 15 residues long.

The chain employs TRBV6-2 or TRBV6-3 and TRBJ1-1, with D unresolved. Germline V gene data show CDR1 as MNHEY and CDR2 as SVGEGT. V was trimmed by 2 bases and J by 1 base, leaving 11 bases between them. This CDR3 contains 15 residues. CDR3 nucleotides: TGTGCCAGCAGTTACGCCTCGGACGGGAACACTGAAGCTTTCTTT. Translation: CASSYASDGNTEAFF.

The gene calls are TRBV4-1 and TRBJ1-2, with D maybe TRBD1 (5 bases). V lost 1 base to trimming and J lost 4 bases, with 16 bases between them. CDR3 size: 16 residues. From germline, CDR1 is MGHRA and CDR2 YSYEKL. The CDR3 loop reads CASSQVLAGRFYGYTF. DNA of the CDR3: TGCGCCAGCAGCCAAGTATTGGCAGGGAGATTCTATGGCTACACCTTC.

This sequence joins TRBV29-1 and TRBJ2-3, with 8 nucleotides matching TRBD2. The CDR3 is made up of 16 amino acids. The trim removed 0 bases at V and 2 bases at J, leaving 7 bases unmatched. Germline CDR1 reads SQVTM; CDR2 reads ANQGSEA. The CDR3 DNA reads TGCAGCGTTGAAGATCAAACTAGCGGAAACACAGATACGCAGTATTTT. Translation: CSVEDQTSGNTDTQYF.

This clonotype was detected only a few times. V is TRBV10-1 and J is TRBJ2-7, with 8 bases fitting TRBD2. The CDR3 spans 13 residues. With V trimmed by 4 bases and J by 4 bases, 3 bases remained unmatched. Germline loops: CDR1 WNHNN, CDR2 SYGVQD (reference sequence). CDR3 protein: CASSGGLAYEQYF. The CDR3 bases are TGCGCCAGCAGTGGCGGACTAGCTTACGAGCAGTACTTC.

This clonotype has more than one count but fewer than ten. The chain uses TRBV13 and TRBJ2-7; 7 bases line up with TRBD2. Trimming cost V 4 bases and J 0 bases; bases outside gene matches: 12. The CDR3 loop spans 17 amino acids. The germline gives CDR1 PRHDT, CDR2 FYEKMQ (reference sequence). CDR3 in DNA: TGTGCCAGCAGCTCTTCCCTCGGACTAGTTGGCTCCTACGAGCAGTACTTC. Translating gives CASSSSLGLVGSYEQYF.

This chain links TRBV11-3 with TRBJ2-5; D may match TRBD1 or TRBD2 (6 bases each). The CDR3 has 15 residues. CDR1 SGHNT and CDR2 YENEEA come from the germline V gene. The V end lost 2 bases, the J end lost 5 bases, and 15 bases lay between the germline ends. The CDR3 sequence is CASSLQGQSGETQYF. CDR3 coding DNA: TGTGCCAGCAGCTTACAGGGACAAAGCGGGGAGACCCAGTACTTC.

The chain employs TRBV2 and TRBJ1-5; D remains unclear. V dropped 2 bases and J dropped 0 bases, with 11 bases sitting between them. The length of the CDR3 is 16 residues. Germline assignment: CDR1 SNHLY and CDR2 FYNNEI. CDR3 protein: CASSERSVNSNQPQHF. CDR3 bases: TGTGCCAGCAGTGAACGGTCAGTTAATAGCAATCAGCCCCAGCATTTT.

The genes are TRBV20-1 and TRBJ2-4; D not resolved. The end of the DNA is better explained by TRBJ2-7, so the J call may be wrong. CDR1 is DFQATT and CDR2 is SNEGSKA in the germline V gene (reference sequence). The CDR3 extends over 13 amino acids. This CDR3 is CSAGGRSAYEQYF. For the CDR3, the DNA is TGCAGTGCCGGTGGGCGGTCAGCCTACGAGCAGTACTTC.

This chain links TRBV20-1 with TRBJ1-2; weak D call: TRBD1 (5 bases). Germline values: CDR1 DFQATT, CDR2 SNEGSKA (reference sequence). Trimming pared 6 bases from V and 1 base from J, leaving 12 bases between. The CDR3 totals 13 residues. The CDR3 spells CSALGASNYGYTF. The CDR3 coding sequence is TGCAGTGCCCTAGGGGCGAGTAACTATGGCTACACCTTC.

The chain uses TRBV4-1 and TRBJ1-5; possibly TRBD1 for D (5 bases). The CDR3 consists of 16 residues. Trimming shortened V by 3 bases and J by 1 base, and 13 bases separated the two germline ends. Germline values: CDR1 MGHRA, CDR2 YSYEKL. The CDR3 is CASSHPTGTSNQPQHF. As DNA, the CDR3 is TGCGCCAGCAGCCACCCCACGGGGACCAGCAATCAGCCCCAGCATTTT.

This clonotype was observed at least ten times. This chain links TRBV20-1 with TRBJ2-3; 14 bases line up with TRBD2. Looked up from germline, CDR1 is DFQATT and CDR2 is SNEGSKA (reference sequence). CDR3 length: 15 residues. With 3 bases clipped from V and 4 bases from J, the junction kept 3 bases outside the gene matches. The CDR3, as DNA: TGCAGTGCTAGCCGACTAGCGGGGGGGTCAGATACGCAGTATTTT. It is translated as CSASRLAGGSDTQYF.

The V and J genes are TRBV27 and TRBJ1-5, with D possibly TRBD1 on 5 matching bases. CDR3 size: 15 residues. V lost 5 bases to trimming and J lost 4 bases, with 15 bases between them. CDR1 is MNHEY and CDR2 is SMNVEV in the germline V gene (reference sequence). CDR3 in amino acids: CASSAFETANQPQHF. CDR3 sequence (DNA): TGTGCCAGCAGTGCCTTTGAGACAGCTAATCAGCCCCAGCATTTT.

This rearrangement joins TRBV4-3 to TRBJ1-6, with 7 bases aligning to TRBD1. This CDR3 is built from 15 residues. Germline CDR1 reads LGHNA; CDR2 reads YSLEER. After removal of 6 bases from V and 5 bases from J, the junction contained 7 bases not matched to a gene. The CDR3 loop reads CASSFAGGNNSPLHF. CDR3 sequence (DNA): TGCGCCAGCAGTTTTGCAGGGGGGAATAATTCACCCCTCCACTTT.